The T cell receptor beta chain described here comes from a study of chemoradiotherapy in HPV16-positive cancers (dated by TCRdb to between 2022 and 2023). Background for the entire study: Functional T-cell assays on cells from two HPV16-positive patients defined candidate HPV-specific T-cell clones and common TCR motifs. The study asked whether T-cell immunity against the HPV oncoproteins E6 and E7 changes during chemoradiotherapy and whether it affects survival. Next, the candidate HPV-specific TCRs and motifs were followed in TCR repertoires from around 90 patients with HPV-related cancers.

V and J are trimmed by 6 bases and 1 base, and the gene matches miss 9 bases of the junction. The CDR3 holds 16 amino acids from the cysteine to the phenylalanine. Just the 48-base CDR3 DNA is kept, in frame starting at base 1. Per the germline V gene, MDHEN is the CDR1 and SYDVKM is the CDR2. Results and caveats for the whole study, not just this receptor: Expansion of candidate HPV-specific clones and E7-related TCR motifs was observed in the tumor microenvironment during treatment, whereas no such expansion was observed for non-HPV-specific T cells. In HPV16-positive patients, expansion of HPV-responsive T cells during chemoradiotherapy was found to be associated with improved recurrence-free survival. The functional definition of HPV-specific T cells was derived from only two HPV16-positive patients, and the survival association was reported for HPV16-positive patients.

Library generation was performed with the immunoSEQ multiplex PCR assay. The table was pulled from immuneACCESS by TCRdb, which kept in-frame rearrangements only. Such tables lose some clones; where checked, under half of the loss comes from unresolved V genes, and the rest has no known cause. The sample has roughly 3,000 clones on record, 77% of them singletons. The ten largest make up roughly 6.4% of the sample. Repertoires were sampled multiple times during chemoradiotherapy, which allowed clonal expansion in the tumor microenvironment to be followed. About this clone: The specificity of this receptor is unknown. No quality values exist for individual bases; no much larger clone is one base distant.

This clonotype was sampled from a human donor with HPV-associated anogenital cancer. This sample comprised tumor tissue, obtained from a patient who underwent chemoradiotherapy. The chain uses TRBV28 and TRBJ1-2; 9 bases in the middle match TRBD1. Here the CDR3 is given as CASRPRTGVFNYGYTF. DNA sequence: TGTGCCAGCAGACCACGGACAGGGGTCTTTAACTATGGCTACACCTTC.